This T cell receptor (beta chain) derives from a study of blood T cell repertoires in COVID-19. With 6 bases clipped from V and 7 bases from J, the junction kept 6 bases outside the gene matches. Germline CDR1 and CDR2: MDHEN and SYDVKM. This CDR3 region has 14 residues. This table comes from immunoSEQ multiplex PCR, and its TCRdb copy is limited to in-frame clones, with some not included. The sample holds about 120,000 clones, 85% to 90% seen once. This sequence was found in a woman in her 70s with acute or convalescent COVID-19. The chain combines TRBV28 with TRBJ1-4, with TRBD1 identical over 9 bases. Sequencing was performed on peripheral blood. The CDR3 spells CASRGQGESEKLFF. The CDR3 DNA follows: TGTGCCAGCAGGGGACAGGGAGAGTCTGAAAAACTGTTTTTT.